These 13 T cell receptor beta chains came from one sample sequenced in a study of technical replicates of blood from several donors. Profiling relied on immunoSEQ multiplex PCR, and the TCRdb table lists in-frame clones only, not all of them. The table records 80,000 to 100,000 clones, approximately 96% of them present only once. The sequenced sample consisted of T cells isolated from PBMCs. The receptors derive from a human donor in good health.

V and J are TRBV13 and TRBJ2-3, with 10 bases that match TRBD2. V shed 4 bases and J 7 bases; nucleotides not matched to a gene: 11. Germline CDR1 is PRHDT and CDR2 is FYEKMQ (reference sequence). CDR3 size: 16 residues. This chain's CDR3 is CASSSLTSGSTYTQYF. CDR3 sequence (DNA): TGTGCCAGCAGCTCCCTGACTAGCGGGTCAACCTATACGCAGTATTTT. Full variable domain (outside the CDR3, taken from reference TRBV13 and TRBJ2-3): AAGVIQSPRHLIKEKRETATLKCYPIPRHDTVYWYQQGPGQDPQFLISFYEKMQSDKGSIPDRFSAQQFSDYHSELNMSSLELGDSALYFCASSSLTSGSTYTQYFGPGTRLTVL.

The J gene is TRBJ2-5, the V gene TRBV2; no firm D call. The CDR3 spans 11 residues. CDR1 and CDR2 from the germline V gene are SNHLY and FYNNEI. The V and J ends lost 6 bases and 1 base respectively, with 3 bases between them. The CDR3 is CASSFQETQYF. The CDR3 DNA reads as TGTGCCAGCAGCTTCCAAGAGACCCAGTACTTC.

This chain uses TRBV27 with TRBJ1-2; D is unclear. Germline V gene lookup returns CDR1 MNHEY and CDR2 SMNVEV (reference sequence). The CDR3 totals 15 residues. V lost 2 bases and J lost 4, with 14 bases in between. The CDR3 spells CASSLREGWAYGYTF. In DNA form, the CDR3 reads TGTGCCAGCAGTTTACGGGAGGGCTGGGCCTATGGCTACACCTTC.

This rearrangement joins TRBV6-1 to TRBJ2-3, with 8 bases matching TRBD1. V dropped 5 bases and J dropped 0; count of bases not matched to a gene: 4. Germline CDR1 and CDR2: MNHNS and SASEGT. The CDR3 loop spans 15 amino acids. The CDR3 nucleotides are TGTGCCAGCAGTCGTAGACAGGGGAGCACAGATACGCAGTATTTT. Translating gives CASSRRQGSTDTQYF.

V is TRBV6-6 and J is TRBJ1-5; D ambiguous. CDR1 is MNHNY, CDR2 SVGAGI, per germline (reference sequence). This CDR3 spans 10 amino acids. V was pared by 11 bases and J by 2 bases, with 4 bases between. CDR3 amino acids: CASGNQPQHF. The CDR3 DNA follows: TGTGCCTCAGGCAATCAGCCCCAGCATTTT.

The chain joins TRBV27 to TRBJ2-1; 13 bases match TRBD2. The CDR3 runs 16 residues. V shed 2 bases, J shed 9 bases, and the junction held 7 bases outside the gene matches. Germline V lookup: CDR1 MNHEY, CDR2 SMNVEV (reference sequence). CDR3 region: CASSLGGLAGSGEQFF. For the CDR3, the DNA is TGTGCCAGCAGTTTAGGGGGACTAGCGGGATCAGGTGAGCAGTTCTTC.

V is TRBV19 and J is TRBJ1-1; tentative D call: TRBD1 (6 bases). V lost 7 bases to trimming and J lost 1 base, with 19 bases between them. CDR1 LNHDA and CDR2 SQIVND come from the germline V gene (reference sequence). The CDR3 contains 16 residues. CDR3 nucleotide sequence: TGTGCCAGTATCACAGATGGGGGCAGGTCGAACACTGAAGCTTTCTTT. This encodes CASITDGGRSNTEAFF.

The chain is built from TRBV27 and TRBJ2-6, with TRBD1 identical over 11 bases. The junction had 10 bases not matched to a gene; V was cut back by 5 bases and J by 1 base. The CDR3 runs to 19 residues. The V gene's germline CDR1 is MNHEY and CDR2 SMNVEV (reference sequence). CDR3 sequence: CASSTDRGPLLSGANVLTF. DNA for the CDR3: TGTGCCAGCAGTACGGACAGGGGGCCTCTCTTATCTGGGGCCAACGTCCTGACTTTC. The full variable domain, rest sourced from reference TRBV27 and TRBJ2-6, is EAQVTQNPRYLITVTGKKLTVTCSQNMNHEYMSWYRQDPGLGLRQIYYSMNVEVTDKGDVPEGYKVSRKEKRNFPLILESPSPNQTSLYFCASSTDRGPLLSGANVLTFGAGSRLTVL.

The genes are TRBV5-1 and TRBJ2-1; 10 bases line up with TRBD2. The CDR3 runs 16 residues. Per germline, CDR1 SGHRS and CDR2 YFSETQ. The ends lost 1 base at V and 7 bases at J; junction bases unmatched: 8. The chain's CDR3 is CASSLSPSGRINEQFF. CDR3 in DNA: TGCGCCAGCAGCTTGAGTCCTAGCGGGAGAATTAATGAGCAGTTCTTC.

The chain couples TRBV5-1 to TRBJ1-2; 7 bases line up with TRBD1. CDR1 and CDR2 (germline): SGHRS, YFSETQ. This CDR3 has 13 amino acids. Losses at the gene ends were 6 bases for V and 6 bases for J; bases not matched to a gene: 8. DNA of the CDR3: TGCGCCAGCACCACGACGACAGGGCATGGCTACACCTTC. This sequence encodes CASTTTTGHGYTF. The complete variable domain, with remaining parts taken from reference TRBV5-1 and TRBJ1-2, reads KAGVTQTPRYLIKTRGQQVTLSCSPISGHRSVSWYQQTPGQGLQFLFEYFSETQRNKGNFPGRFSGRQFSNSRSEMNVSTLELGDSALYLCASTTTTGHGYTFGSGTRLTVV.

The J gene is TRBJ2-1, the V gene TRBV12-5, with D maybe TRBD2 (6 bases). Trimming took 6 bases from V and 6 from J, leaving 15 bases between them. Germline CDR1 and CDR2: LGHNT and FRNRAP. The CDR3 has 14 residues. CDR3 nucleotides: TGTGCTAGTGGCCCTCGACTAGGCTCCAATGAGCAGTTCTTC. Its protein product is CASGPRLGSNEQFF.

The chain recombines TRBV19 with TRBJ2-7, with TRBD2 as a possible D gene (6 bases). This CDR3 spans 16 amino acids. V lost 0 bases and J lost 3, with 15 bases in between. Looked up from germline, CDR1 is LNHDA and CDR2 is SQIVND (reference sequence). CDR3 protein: CASSIDRLGQVYEQYF. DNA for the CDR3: TGTGCCAGTAGTATAGATCGACTAGGTCAAGTCTACGAGCAGTACTTC.

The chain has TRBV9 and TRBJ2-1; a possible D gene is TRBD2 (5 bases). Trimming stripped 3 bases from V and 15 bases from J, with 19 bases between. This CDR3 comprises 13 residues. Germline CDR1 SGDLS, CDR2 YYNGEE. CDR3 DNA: TGTGCCAGCAGCGACCTTAACCCTAGCATCCGGTTCTTC. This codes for CASSDLNPSIRFF.